This T cell receptor beta chain was identified during a study of regulatory T cells in long-lasting Graves disease. Study as a whole: Newly diagnosed Graves' patients had taken antithyroid drugs under 3 months.

Arm-PCR of CDR3 regions with iRepertoire HTBI primers generated TCR beta libraries. TCRdb recomputed calls from the multiplex PCR reads with MiXCR, one row per CDR3 protein. The sample gives about 620,000 distinct CDR3 sequences, around 17% of which show up once; approximately 20% is in the top ten. This clonotype was seen ten or more times. Described time point: newly diagnosed GD, antithyroid drugs for less than 3 months. TCR sequences were obtained from RNA taken from PBMCs. This sample was shared with a second study, whose subject was T cells in Graves' hyperthyroidism and ophthalmopathy. That paper notes: During a first-round RT-PCR of the TCR CDR3, the HTBI primer set was used. Clonotypes that were expanded in thyroid above 0.001 mostly appeared in blood too. Ophthalmopathy was separated from stable hyperthyroidism by a 13 V-J model.

The TCR was taken from a woman aged 25-40 years with Graves disease. This sample comprised peripheral blood mononuclear cells (PBMCs), obtained at new diagnosis, from a patient treated with antithyroid drugs.

The CDR3 protein is CASKGQANQPQHF. CDR3 DNA: TGTGCCAGCAAAGGACAGGCGAATCAGCCCCAGCATTTT. The chain employs TRBV2 and TRBJ1-5; 7 nucleotides agree with TRBD1. Germline V gene lookup returns CDR1 SNHLY and CDR2 FYNNEI. The length of the CDR3 is 13 residues. J was trimmed by 4 bases and V by 7 bases; bases with no gene match: 4.